A selection of T cell receptor beta chains follows, all from one sample in a study of T cell responses to AZD1222 COVID-19 vaccine. Sequenced by immunoSEQ multiplex PCR; TCRdb stores in-frame clones only, minus some. The sample shows 140,000 to 150,000 clones, 80% to 90% of them seen only once. Source: peripheral blood, taken on day 0 of AZD1222 vaccination. The receptors here all came from an adult in good health. CDR3s include the opening cysteine and the closing phenylalanine or tryptophan. A D gene is named only where the DNA matches it firmly. For some rows the clone size is stated as once, few or many, or as a class when expanded; others skip it.

abundance	v_gene	d_gene	j_gene	CDR3nt	CDR3aa
.	TRBV19	TRBD1	TRBJ1-1	TGTGCCAGTACCCCGGGACAGGGCCTAAACACTGAAGCTTTCTTT	CASTPGQGLNTEAFF
.	TRBV7-2	TRBD1	TRBJ1-4	TGTGCCAGCAGCTTAGGTGGGACAGGAGGTGAAAAACTGTTTTTT	CASSLGGTGGEKLFF
.	TRBV2	.	TRBJ1-3	TGTGCCAGCAGTGCCGGGGGGAAAGAGAGTGGAAACACCATATATTTT	CASSAGGKESGNTIYF
.	TRBV13	.	TRBJ1-6	TGTGCCAGCAGCTTAAACGTCGGTACAGGCTATAATTCACCCCTCCACTTT	CASSLNVGTGYNSPLHF
.	TRBV7-3	.	TRBJ2-1	TGTGCCAGCAGCTTGGGGGGAGCCTCCTACAATGAGCAGTTCTTC	CASSLGGASYNEQFF
.	TRBV11-2	.	TRBJ2-1	TGTGCCAGCAGCTTAGATCCTAGCGTCGCTGAGCAGTTCTTC	CASSLDPSVAEQFF
.	TRBV6-5	TRBD1	TRBJ1-5	TGTGCCAGCAGGCTAGCAGGGGGCCACAATCAGCCCCAGCATTTT	CASRLAGGHNQPQHF
.	TRBV5-1	TRBD1	TRBJ1-4	TGCGCCAGCAGCTGGGGGGCAGGGGGCTTGGAAAAACTGTTTTTT	CASSWGAGGLEKLFF
.	TRBV30	.	TRBJ1-2	TGTGCCTGGAGGGAAGGAGGAGGCTACACCTTC	CAWREGGGYTF
once	TRBV5-4	.	TRBJ2-3	TGTGCCAGCAGCGCCTCCACGGGCCTAGAAGATACGCAGTATTTT	CASSASTGLEDTQYF
.	TRBV19	.	TRBJ1-5	TGTGCCAGTAGTATGTATCCACCTCAGCCCCAGCATTTT	CASSMYPPQPQHF
.	TRBV11-3	.	TRBJ1-4	TGTGCCAGCAGCGACGGGACTATTCTAACTAATGAAAAACTGTTTTTT	CASSDGTILTNEKLFF
.	TRBV7-3	TRBD2	TRBJ2-3	TGTGCCAGCAGCCGGGGGGGACTAGCGGGAGATACGCAGTATTTT	CASSRGGLAGDTQYF
.	TRBV19	TRBD1	TRBJ2-2	TGTGCCAGTAGTGGCCGGACAGGGGGCTCCGGGGAGCTGTTTTTT	CASSGRTGGSGELFF
.	TRBV28	TRBD1	TRBJ1-2	TGTGCCAGCAGTTTAGGAATCCGGGACAGGGTTGAGGGCTACACCTTC	CASSLGIRDRVEGYTF
.	TRBV3-1/TRBV3-2	.	TRBJ1-6	TGTGCCAGCAGCCAATCACATAGGGCGATGGATTCACCCCTCCACTTT	CASSQSHRAMDSPLHF
few	TRBV7-9	.	TRBJ1-2	TGTGCCAGCAGCCCCCCCGGTTATGGCTACACCTTC	CASSPPGYGYTF
.	TRBV28	TRBD1	TRBJ1-2	TGTGCCAGCAGTCCCACAAGCGGACAGGATGGCTACACCTTC	CASSPTSGQDGYTF
.	TRBV28	.	TRBJ1-1	TGTGCCAGCAGTTTTGGCCGTCAGATGAACACTGAAGCTTTCTTT	CASSFGRQMNTEAFF
.	TRBV7-6	TRBD1	TRBJ1-4	TGTGCCAGCAGCTTAGTGGGACAGCTTAATGAAAAACTGTTTTTT	CASSLVGQLNEKLFF
.	TRBV30	.	TRBJ1-1	TGTGCCTGGAGTCCAAACAGGTACGAAGCTTTCTTT	CAWSPNRYEAFF
.	TRBV27	.	TRBJ2-1	TGTGCCAGCAGTTTTAACGTGGGAAATGAGCAGTTCTTC	CASSFNVGNEQFF
.	TRBV6-5	.	TRBJ1-1	TGTGCCAGCTGTAGAGCCGGAGAAAACACTGAAGCTTTCTTT	CASCRAGENTEAFF
.	TRBV19	.	TRBJ1-5	TGTGCCAGTAGTATGGGAAATCAGCCCCAGCATTTT	CASSMGNQPQHF
.	TRBV15	.	TRBJ1-1	TGTGCCACCAGCAGACATACAGAGAACACTGAAGCTTTCTTT	CATSRHTENTEAFF
.	TRBV28	.	TRBJ1-1	TGTGCCAGCAGTTTGCCAGGGATAAACACTGAAGCTTTCTTT	CASSLPGINTEAFF
few	TRBV18	.	TRBJ2-1	TGTGCCAGCTCACCACCGGGGAGCTCCTACAATGAGCAGTTCTTC	CASSPPGSSYNEQFF
.	TRBV18	.	TRBJ2-3	TGTGCCAGCTCACCACAGGGGGTTGGAACAGATACGCAGTATTTT	CASSPQGVGTDTQYF
.	TRBV4-1	TRBD1	TRBJ1-4	TGCGCCAGCAGCCAAGATACCGGGACAGGGTTTTCAAAACTGTTTTTT	CASSQDTGTGFSKLFF
.	TRBV3-1/TRBV3-2	TRBD2	TRBJ2-1	TGTGCCAGCAGCCAAGATCCGGGACTAGCGGGAGCTCGAAATCAGCAGTTCTTC	CASSQDPGLAGARNQQFF
.	TRBV10-2	.	TRBJ2-7	TGCGCCAGCAGTGAAGCGAGGCCGGCGGGGACATACTCCTACGAGCAGTACTTC	CASSEARPAGTYSYEQYF
.	TRBV14	.	TRBJ1-1	TGTGCCAGCAGCCTGGTGCCGCGGGGAGGTCGGACTGAAGCTTTCTTT	CASSLVPRGGRTEAFF
.	TRBV5-1	TRBD1	TRBJ1-4	TGCGCCAGCAGTCCGGACAGGGCTGTGGGTGAAAAACTGTTTTTT	CASSPDRAVGEKLFF
.	TRBV10-3	.	TRBJ2-7	TGTGCCATCAGTGACTTATCGGAGGACGGGTACGAGCAGTACTTC	CAISDLSEDGYEQYF
few	TRBV6-5	TRBD2	TRBJ2-7	TGTGCCAGCAGTTACAATGGGGAGGGGCGGGAGCAGTACTTC	CASSYNGEGREQYF
.	TRBV4-3	.	TRBJ2-2	TGCGCCAGCAGCCAAGATCGGGCCACCGGGGAGCTGTTTTTT	CASSQDRATGELFF
.	TRBV10-3	.	TRBJ1-2	TGTGCCATCAGCGAGGTGGCCTCCCTTCTTGGCTACACCTTC	CAISEVASLLGYTF
.	TRBV6-5	.	TRBJ2-1	TGTGCCAGTCGGTCTCTCGGTGAGCAGTTCTTC	CASRSLGEQFF
few	TRBV7-6	TRBD2	TRBJ2-3	TGTGCCAGCAGCTTGAACGCTCGGGGGGGCAGTACGCAGTATTTT	CASSLNARGGSTQYF
.	TRBV7-8	.	TRBJ2-7	TGTGCCAGCAGCGCCACCCAGGGCGGAGGCCCCTACGAGCAGTACTTC	CASSATQGGGPYEQYF
.	TRBV7-3	TRBD1	TRBJ2-7	TGTGCCAGCAGCTTAACCCGGACAGGGGGCGAGGAGTACTTC	CASSLTRTGGEEYF
.	TRBV11-2	.	TRBJ2-5	TGTGCCAGCAGCACAACGGGCCGCCTACCTCAAGAGACCCAGTACTTC	CASSTTGRLPQETQYF
.	TRBV6-1	TRBD1	TRBJ1-1	TGTGCCAGCAGTGTAATGACAGGGCTAATGAACACTGAAGCTTTCTTT	CASSVMTGLMNTEAFF
.	TRBV30	.	TRBJ2-7	TGTGCTTCGTCGCGGCGAGGCGCCACCTACGAGCAGTACTTC	CASSRRGATYEQYF
.	TRBV5-5	TRBD1	TRBJ2-7	TGTGCCAGCAGCCAGGGACAGACCTACGAGCAGTACTTC	CASSQGQTYEQYF
.	TRBV6-2/TRBV6-3	.	TRBJ1-5	TGTGCCAGCAGTCCCCGAGGTCAGCCCCAGCATTTT	CASSPRGQPQHF
few	TRBV4-2	.	TRBJ1-2	TGTGCCAGCAGCCCCGGGGAGCGCATTAACTATGGCTACACCTTC	CASSPGERINYGYTF
once	TRBV6-5	.	TRBJ2-7	TGTGCCAGCAGCCAAAGGACCGGTACCTACGAGCAGTACTTC	CASSQRTGTYEQYF
.	TRBV5-1	.	TRBJ1-2	TGCGCCAGCAGCTTGGTGGGGGCTAACTATGGCTACACCTTC	CASSLVGANYGYTF
.	TRBV2	.	TRBJ1-5	TGTGCCAGTACAGGGACGGGCCAGCCCCAGCATTTT	CASTGTGQPQHF